Below, 25 T cell receptor beta chains from the same sample are listed, as sequenced in a study of blood T cells in healthy people across ages. A second PCR, run for 7 to 11 cycles, used a sample-barcoded 5' primer plus a J-beta primer mix. TCRdb analysed the 5' RACE reads with MiXCR anew, one entry per CDR3 protein. The sample includes about 1.6 million distinct CDR3 sequences, around 35% of them seen just once. The specimen was blood. The receptors originated from a woman aged 25 to 39 in good health.

In this sample, this clonotype turned up a few times. The V call is TRBV6-6, the J call TRBJ2-7; TRBD1 matches at 12 bases. The germline CDR1 and CDR2 sequences are MNHNY and SVGAGI (reference sequence). With 5 bases clipped from V and 5 bases from J, the junction kept 7 bases outside the gene matches. The CDR3 is 15 amino acids. Here the CDR3 reads CASSPGTGGGNEQYF. The CDR3 DNA sequence: TGTGCCAGCAGTCCCGGGACAGGGGGCGGGAACGAGCAGTACTTC.

V usage is TRBV4-1 and J usage is TRBJ1-5; D possibly corresponds to TRBD1 (5 bases). The V gene lost 1 base and the J gene lost 7 bases, with 14 bases spanning the gap. CDR1 and CDR2 (germline): MGHRA, YSYEKL. The length of the CDR3 is 15 residues. DNA for the CDR3: TGCGCCAGCAGCCAAGTGTACGGGGGGGTCCAGCCCCAGCATTTT. Translated, it gives CASSQVYGGVQPQHF.

This clonotype has more than one count but fewer than ten. The chain recombines TRBV20-1 with TRBJ2-7; D call uncertain. The germline gives CDR1 DFQATT, CDR2 SNEGSKA (reference sequence). The V end was cut by 3 bases, the J end by 0 bases, with 12 bases between. The CDR3 contains 14 residues. Here the CDR3 reads CSASRQVDSYEQYF. The CDR3 DNA reads TGCAGTGCTAGCAGGCAGGTCGACTCCTACGAGCAGTACTTC.

V is TRBV20-1 and J is TRBJ2-1; the D call may be TRBD1 or TRBD2 (5 bases each). With 0 bases removed from V and 3 bases from J, the gap between germline ends came to 24 bases. CDR1 and CDR2 (germline): DFQATT, SNEGSKA (reference sequence). This CDR3 contains 19 residues. DNA of the CDR3: TGCAGTGCTAGAGATACGGGGAAGGACGGGACCGAGTTCTACAATGAGCAGTTCTTC. This encodes CSARDTGKDGTEFYNEQFF.

This clonotype was recorded a few times. This chain uses TRBV12-3 or TRBV12-4 with TRBJ2-2, with D perhaps assigned TRBD1 or TRBD2 (5 bases each). The CDR3 extends over 14 amino acids. V lost 5 bases and J 6 bases, leaving 13 bases between the germline ends. The CDR3 protein is CASSIQWGPGELFF. The CDR3 nucleotides are TGTGCCAGCAGTATTCAGTGGGGACCCGGGGAGCTGTTTTTT.

In this sample, this clonotype turned up a few times. The chain uses TRBV4-1 and TRBJ1-2; TRBD1 aligns across 7 bases. Trimming removed 0 bases from V and 4 bases from J; junction bases left unmatched: 5. The CDR3 is 15 amino acids. Germline V lookup: CDR1 MGHRA, CDR2 YSYEKL. The DNA of the CDR3 is TGCGCCAGCAGCCAAGACCCGGGACAGCCCTATGGCTACACCTTC. Translated, it gives CASSQDPGQPYGYTF.

The chain employs TRBV5-1 and TRBJ2-1; perhaps TRBD2 as D (5 bases). This CDR3 has 15 amino acids. The V and J ends lost 0 bases and 2 bases respectively, with 9 bases between them. CDR1 SGHRS and CDR2 YFSETQ come from the germline V gene. The CDR3 here is CASSLAEGTYNEQFF. The CDR3 DNA reads as TGCGCCAGCAGCTTGGCCGAGGGAACCTACAATGAGCAGTTCTTC.

This clonotype came up a few times. The V call is TRBV20-1, the J call TRBJ1-5, with TRBD1 matching 10 bases. The CDR3 covers 14 residues. Looked up from germline, CDR1 is DFQATT and CDR2 is SNEGSKA (reference sequence). V was pared by 2 bases and J by 5 bases, with 3 bases of the junction left unmatched. The chain's CDR3 is CSARRDRGDQPQHF. The CDR3 bases are TGCAGTGCTAGACGGGACAGGGGTGATCAGCCCCAGCATTTT.

DNA for the CDR3: TGCGCCAGCAGCTCCCTGACTAGCGGGGGAGCCTACGAGCAGTACTTC. This encodes CASSSLTSGGAYEQYF. V is TRBV5-1 and J is TRBJ2-7, with 12 nucleotides matching TRBD2. The germline V gene encodes CDR1 SGHRS and CDR2 YFSETQ. The CDR3 consists of 16 residues. V lost 3 bases, J lost 2 bases, and 6 bases stayed unmatched.

On this clonotype: With a much larger clone just one base away, this may be a read error. The chain is built from TRBV4-2 and TRBJ2-5; perhaps TRBD1 as D (6 bases). Germline V gene sequence: CDR1 LGHNA, CDR2 YNFKEQ. The CDR3 is made up of 19 amino acids. CDR3 sequence reads: CAGSQRLARDTILQETQYF. CDR3 in DNA: TGTGCCGGCAGCCAAAGGCTAGCCCGGGACACCATACTCCAAGAGACCCAGTACTTC.

This clonotype was counted between two and nine times. The chain uses TRBV5-1 and TRBJ2-7; 8 bases map to TRBD1. Trimming took 4 bases from V and 6 from J; bases not matched to a gene: 6. This CDR3 has 13 amino acids. Germline CDR1 reads SGHRS; CDR2 reads YFSETQ. The CDR3 DNA follows: TGCGCCAGCAGCACGGAAACAGGGGGCGAGCAGTACTTC. Amino acid sequence: CASSTETGGEQYF. Using reference TRBV5-1 and TRBJ2-7 for the parts outside the CDR3, the full variable domain is KAGVTQTPRYLIKTRGQQVTLSCSPISGHRSVSWYQQTPGQGLQFLFEYFSETQRNKGNFPGRFSGRQFSNSRSEMNVSTLELGDSALYLCASSTETGGEQYFGPGTRLTVT.

The J gene is TRBJ2-5, the V gene TRBV2, with a possible D match to TRBD1 (5 bases). V lost 3 bases and J lost 12, with 26 bases in between. Per germline, CDR1 SNHLY and CDR2 FYNNEI. The CDR3 has 16 residues. The CDR3 bases are TGTGCCAGCAGTGAGTTGGCAGGGAAGTCACCTTTCTTAGAGTACTTC. Its protein product is CASSELAGKSPFLEYF.

The chain couples TRBV10-3 to TRBJ2-1, with 16 bases matching TRBD2. V lost 8 bases to trimming and J lost 2 bases; unmatched junction nucleotides: 3. Germline CDR1 is ENHRY and CDR2 is SYGVKD. The length of the CDR3 is 16 residues. The CDR3 coding sequence is TGTGCCATCGGGACTAGCGGGGGGGTCACCTACAATGAGCAGTTCTTC. Translating gives CAIGTSGGVTYNEQFF.

Turning to this clonotype: A much larger clone differs by one base, so this may be a read error. V is TRBV7-2 and J is TRBJ2-4; D is undetermined. Gene TRBJ2-5 matches the end of the DNA better, so the J call may be wrong. The V gene's germline CDR1 is SGHTA and CDR2 FQGNSA. CDR3 length: 12 amino acids. Written as DNA, the CDR3 is TGTGTCAGCAGCCCTCTTGTAGAGACCCAGTACTTC. Its protein product is CVSSPLVETQYF.

Ten or more counts support this clonotype. The chain is built from TRBV27 and TRBJ2-7; D may be TRBD1 (5 bases). The CDR3 has 13 residues. Germline CDR1 and CDR2: MNHEY and SMNVEV (reference sequence). V shed 5 bases and J shed 11 bases, with 19 bases lying between them. This CDR3 is CASSQRRLIGEYF. DNA for the CDR3: TGTGCCAGCAGTCAAAGACGGCTTATAGGGGAGTACTTC.

This clonotype has a handful of counts. The genes are TRBV29-1 and TRBJ2-3, with 8 bases matching TRBD2. The CDR3 extends over 15 amino acids. In germline, CDR1 is SQVTM, CDR2 ANQGSEA. Trimming cost V 7 bases and J 4 bases; bases outside gene matches: 13. In DNA form, the CDR3 reads TGCAGCGCCTCCAAAGGGGCGGGAGGAGCAGATACGCAGTATTTT. Translated: CSASKGAGGADTQYF.

V is TRBV5-4 and J is TRBJ1-2; possibly TRBD1 for D (5 bases). The CDR3 runs to 14 residues. V was clipped by 4 bases and J by 7 bases, with 17 bases between them. Germline lookup yields CDR1 SGHNT and CDR2 YYREEE (reference sequence). The CDR3 here is CASSHPGLFPGYTF. In DNA form, the CDR3 reads TGTGCCAGCAGCCACCCGGGACTATTCCCTGGCTACACCTTC.

The chain combines TRBV14 with TRBJ2-7; 7 bases map to TRBD2. CDR1 SGHDN and CDR2 FVKESK come from the germline V gene. After removal of 1 base from V and 5 bases from J, the junction contained 11 bases not matched to a gene. The CDR3 covers 16 residues. The CDR3 spells CASSQVTSFLLDEQYF. CDR3 nucleotide sequence: TGTGCCAGCAGCCAAGTGACTAGCTTCCTGTTAGACGAGCAGTACTTC.

The table lists this clonotype with a few counts. The chain couples TRBV11-2 to TRBJ2-1; D may correspond to TRBD1 or TRBD2 (5 bases each). V was cut by 5 bases and J by 6 bases, with 14 bases left in between. This CDR3 spans 14 amino acids. The germline V gene encodes CDR1 SGHAT and CDR2 FQNNGV. CDR3 sequence: CASSLGPPANEQFF. The CDR3 DNA sequence: TGTGCCAGCAGCCTGGGACCTCCGGCCAATGAGCAGTTCTTC.

This chain connects TRBV29-1 to TRBJ2-2, with TRBD2 matching over 15 bases. Germline lookup yields CDR1 SQVTM and CDR2 ANQGSEA. The junction had 5 bases not matched to a gene; V was cut back by 5 bases and J by 1 base. The CDR3 consists of 17 residues. This CDR3 is CSVLAGLAGGNTGELFF. As DNA, the CDR3 is TGCAGCGTTCTGGCGGGACTAGCGGGAGGGAACACCGGGGAGCTGTTTTTT.

The chain joins TRBV7-2 to TRBJ2-1; D is uncertain. The length of the CDR3 is 13 residues. Germline V lookup: CDR1 SGHTA, CDR2 FQGNSA. Trimming shortened V by 5 bases and J by 7 bases, and 12 bases separated the two germline ends. As DNA, the CDR3 is TGTGCCAGCAGCCGGTTACTAAGGAATGAGCAGTTCTTC. This codes for CASSRLLRNEQFF.

This clonotype was counted ten times or more. The rearrangement uses TRBV24-1 and TRBJ2-1; D possibly uses TRBD1 or TRBD2 (5 bases each). The CDR3 runs to 13 residues. V lost 5 bases to trimming and J lost 7 bases, with 11 bases between them. Germline V gene sequence: CDR1 KGHDR, CDR2 SFDVKD. CDR3 region: CATSGGSRNEQFF. The CDR3 DNA is TGTGCCACCAGTGGGGGGTCGCGGAATGAGCAGTTCTTC.

This rearrangement joins TRBV28 to TRBJ2-6, with D unclear. V was shortened by 0 bases and J by 1 base, with 7 bases between the two germline ends. The germline gives CDR1 MDHEN, CDR2 SYDVKM. CDR3 length: 16 residues. The CDR3 region has the DNA TGTGCCAGCAGTTTATGGAAGGTGTCTGGGGCCAACGTCCTGACTTTC. Translating gives CASSLWKVSGANVLTF.

In this sample, this clonotype turned up a few times. This chain uses TRBV10-3 with TRBJ1-5; D is perhaps TRBD1 (5 bases). CDR3 length: 13 amino acids. Germline CDR1 reads ENHRY; CDR2 reads SYGVKD. V was clipped by 6 bases and J by 0 bases, with 6 bases between them. The CDR3 DNA reads as TGTGCCATCAGGGGGGTTAGCAATCAGCCCCAGCATTTT. Its protein is CAIRGVSNQPQHF.

V usage is TRBV30 and J usage is TRBJ2-5; 12 bases are a match to TRBD2. CDR1 and CDR2 from the germline V gene are GTSNPN and SVGIG (reference sequence). The CDR3 totals 14 residues. The trim removed 4 bases at V and 4 bases at J, leaving 4 bases unmatched. In DNA, the CDR3 is TGTGCCTGGAAGACTAGCGGGAGAATAGAGACCCAGTACTTC. Its translation: CAWKTSGRIETQYF.